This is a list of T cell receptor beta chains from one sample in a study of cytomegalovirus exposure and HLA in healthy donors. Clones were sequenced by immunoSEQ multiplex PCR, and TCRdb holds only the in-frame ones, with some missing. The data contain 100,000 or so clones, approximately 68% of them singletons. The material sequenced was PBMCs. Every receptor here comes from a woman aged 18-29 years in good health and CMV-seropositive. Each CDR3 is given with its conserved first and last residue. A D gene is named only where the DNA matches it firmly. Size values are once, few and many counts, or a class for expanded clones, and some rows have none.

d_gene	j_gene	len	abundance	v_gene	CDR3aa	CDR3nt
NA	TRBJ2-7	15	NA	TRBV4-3	CASSQESGSSYEQYF	TGCGCCAGCAGCCAAGAGAGCGGAAGCTCCTACGAGCAGTACTTC
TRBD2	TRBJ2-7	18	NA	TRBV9	CASSVGGDPGLVPHEQYF	TGTGCCAGCAGCGTAGGAGGGGATCCGGGACTAGTTCCCCACGAGCAGTACTTC
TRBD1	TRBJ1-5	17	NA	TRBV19	CASSAGTGGYSNQPQHF	TGTGCCAGTAGTGCTGGGACAGGGGGATATAGCAATCAGCCCCAGCATTTT
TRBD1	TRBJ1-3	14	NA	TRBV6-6	CASSRVGQVDTIYF	TGTGCCAGCAGCAGAGTAGGACAGGTTGACACCATATATTTT
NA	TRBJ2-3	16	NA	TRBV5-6	CASSLETGEATDTQYF	TGTGCCAGCAGCTTGGAAACGGGAGAGGCCACAGATACGCAGTATTTT
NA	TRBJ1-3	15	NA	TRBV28	CASSSPTGTENTIYF	TGTGCCAGCAGTTCCCCCACAGGGACGGAAAACACCATATATTTT
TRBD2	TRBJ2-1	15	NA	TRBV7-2	CASSSGTSGRVEQFF	TGTGCCAGCAGCTCCGGGACTAGCGGGAGAGTTGAGCAGTTCTTC
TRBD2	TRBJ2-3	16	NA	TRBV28	CASTPSPGGGADTQYF	TGTGCCAGCACCCCGTCCCCGGGAGGGGGAGCAGATACGCAGTATTTT
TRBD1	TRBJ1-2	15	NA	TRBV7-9	CASSLWDRANYGYTF	TGTGCCAGCAGCCTGTGGGACAGAGCTAACTATGGCTACACCTTC
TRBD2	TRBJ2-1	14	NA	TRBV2	CASSEALAGNEQFF	TGTGCCAGCAGTGAAGCGCTAGCGGGCAATGAGCAGTTCTTC
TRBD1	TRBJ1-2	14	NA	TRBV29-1	CSAIGDSGVYGYTF	TGCAGCGCCATAGGGGACAGCGGAGTGTATGGCTACACCTTC
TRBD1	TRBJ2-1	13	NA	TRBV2	CASSVTGDNEQFF	TGTGCCAGCAGCGTGACAGGGGACAATGAGCAGTTCTTC
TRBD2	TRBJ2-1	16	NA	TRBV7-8	CASSLRLAEPYNEQFF	TGTGCCAGCAGCTTACGACTAGCGGAACCCTACAATGAGCAGTTCTTC
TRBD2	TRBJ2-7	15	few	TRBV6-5	CASSYEAGVSYEQYF	TGTGCCAGCAGTTACGAAGCGGGAGTATCCTACGAGCAGTACTTC
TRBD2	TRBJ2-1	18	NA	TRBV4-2	CASSQDSGAGEPNNEQFF	TGTGCCAGCAGCCAAGATAGTGGGGCGGGAGAGCCCAACAATGAGCAGTTCTTC
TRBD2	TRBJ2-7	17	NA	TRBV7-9	CASSLGGTSGLTYEQYF	TGTGCCAGCAGCTTAGGGGGGACTAGCGGACTCACCTACGAGCAGTACTTC